The 19 T cell receptor beta chains given below trace back to one sample, sequenced in a study of blood T cells in healthy people across ages. A sample-barcoded 5' primer and a J-beta primer mix were used in a second PCR of roughly 7 to 11 cycles. Each CDR3 protein is one row after TCRdb ran MiXCR on the 5' RACE reads. The sample shows around 820,000 distinct CDR3 sequences, just under 25% of them seen only once. This same sample was also part of a study on T cells of mothers and their children.

Input material: blood. The receptors were sampled from a boy aged 5-17 years in good health.

V and J are TRBV28 and TRBJ2-5, with D possibly being TRBD2 (6 bases). CDR1 and CDR2 from the germline V gene are MDHEN and SYDVKM. V lost 3 bases to trimming and J lost 3 bases, with 11 bases between them. The CDR3 consists of 14 residues. CDR3 region: CASSFGGAKETQYF. CDR3 bases: TGTGCCAGCAGTTTCGGCGGGGCGAAAGAGACCCAGTACTTC.

This clonotype was counted between two and nine times. This chain joins TRBV19 and TRBJ2-6, with TRBD1 as a possible D gene (5 bases). V lost 5 bases, J lost 2 bases, and 7 bases lay in between. Germline assignment: CDR1 LNHDA and CDR2 SQIVND (reference sequence). The CDR3 contains 14 residues. CDR3 sequence (DNA): TGTGCCAGTAGTCAGGACACTGGGGCCAACGTCCTGACTTTC. Its translation is CASSQDTGANVLTF.

The gene calls are TRBV5-1 and TRBJ2-2, with a weak D call TRBD2 (6 bases). This CDR3 is 15 amino acids long. The germline V gene has CDR1 SGHRS and CDR2 YFSETQ. Deletions cut 6 bases from V and 3 bases from J, with 15 bases between. This CDR3 reads CASTRRSGDTGELFF. Written as DNA, the CDR3 is TGCGCCAGCACCCGGCGGTCGGGAGACACCGGGGAGCTGTTTTTT.

The rearrangement links TRBV7-2 to TRBJ2-1; 7 bases line up with TRBD1. The V and J ends lost 3 bases and 5 bases, in that order; junction bases with no gene match: 7. The CDR3 spans 15 residues. Germline V gives CDR1 SGHTA, CDR2 FQGNSA. The CDR3 sequence is CASSFDRVGNNEQFF. In DNA, the CDR3 is TGTGCCAGCAGCTTTGACAGGGTCGGGAACAATGAGCAGTTCTTC.

Concerning this clonotype itself: A junction boundary mismatches the germline segment, possibly from a read error. This rearrangement joins TRBV2 to TRBJ1-1; the D gene is possibly TRBD1 (6 bases). The CDR3 spans 14 residues. The V gene's germline CDR1 is SNHLY and CDR2 FYNNEI. The CDR3 spells CASGETGYKLEAFF. The DNA for the CDR3 is TGTGCCAGCGGTGAGACAGGTTACAAGTTAGAAGCTTTCTTT.

This clonotype was found a few times. The chain uses TRBV20-1 and TRBJ1-2; 8 positions agree with TRBD1. The CDR3 sequence is 12 residues long. Per germline, CDR1 DFQATT and CDR2 SNEGSKA (reference sequence). The J segment lost 4 bases and the V segment lost 8 bases, leaving 6 bases of the junction unmatched. The chain's CDR3 is CSTGGGGYGYTF. CDR3 bases: TGCAGTACAGGGGGAGGAGGCTATGGCTACACCTTC.

This chain joins TRBV29-1 and TRBJ2-5; TRBD1 matches 9 bases. The J call is doubtful: the DNA matches TRBJ2-7 better. Per germline, CDR1 SQVTM and CDR2 ANQGSEA. The CDR3 consists of 12 residues. In DNA form, the CDR3 reads TGCAGCGTGACAGGGGGGTCGGGCGAGCAGTACTTC. It yields the protein CSVTGGSGEQYF.

The gene calls are TRBV4-1 and TRBJ2-7; 7 nucleotides align to TRBD2. V trimming: 3 bases; J trimming: 2 bases; junction bases outside the gene matches: 4. Germline V gene data show CDR1 as MGHRA and CDR2 as YSYEKL. The CDR3 sequence is 14 residues long. The CDR3 is CASSQSGAPYEQYF. For the CDR3, the DNA is TGCGCCAGCAGCCAGAGCGGGGCCCCCTACGAGCAGTACTTC.

This clonotype was observed a few times. The rearrangement joins TRBV12-3 or TRBV12-4 to TRBJ2-2; TRBD1 matches 8 bases. The CDR3 spans 16 residues. Trimming cost V 1 base and J 2 bases; bases outside gene matches: 3. The CDR3, as DNA: TGTGCCAGCAGTTTAGGGGACAGGTCTAACACCGGGGAGCTGTTTTTT. This gives the protein CASSLGDRSNTGELFF.

The gene calls are TRBV29-1 and TRBJ2-1; 8 bases are a match to TRBD1. Per germline, CDR1 SQVTM and CDR2 ANQGSEA. The CDR3 is 15 residues long. J lost 5 bases, V lost 2 bases, and 8 bases had no gene match. The CDR3 is CSVEPWDRPNNEQFF. The CDR3 region has the DNA TGCAGCGTTGAACCCTGGGACAGGCCTAACAATGAGCAGTTCTTC.

A remark on this clonotype: The junction and the germline gene differ at one end; a read error may be behind it. The V and J genes are TRBV29-1 and TRBJ1-1; TRBD1 agrees at 12 bases. CDR3 length: 13 residues. CDR1 SQVTM and CDR2 ANQGSEA come from the germline V gene. CDR3 nucleotides: TGCAGCGTTGCCGGGACAGGGGGCACTGAAGCTCTCTTT. Its translation: CSVAGTGGTEALF.

The chain links TRBV10-3 to TRBJ1-5; tentatively, D is TRBD1 (5 bases). CDR3 size: 14 residues. With 6 bases removed from V and 5 bases from J, the gap between germline ends came to 14 bases. CDR1 and CDR2 (germline): ENHRY, SYGVKD. The CDR3 DNA sequence: TGTGCCATCAGCGCCGGGACCGAACATCAGCCCCAGCATTTT. Its protein product is CAISAGTEHQPQHF.

The V gene is TRBV4-3, the J gene TRBJ2-2, with 8 bases that match TRBD1. The J segment lost 5 bases and the V segment lost 0 bases, leaving 2 bases of the junction unmatched. Germline-derived CDR1 and CDR2 are LGHNA and YSLEER. This CDR3 contains 15 residues. The CDR3 bases are TGCGCCAGCAGCCAAGACAGGGGGCCGACCGGGGAGCTGTTTTTT. It is translated as CASSQDRGPTGELFF.

The chain uses TRBV7-9 and TRBJ2-1; D possibly corresponds to TRBD2 (6 bases). Trimming stripped 5 bases from V and 1 base from J, with 18 bases between. Germline V lookup: CDR1 SEHNR, CDR2 FQNEAQ (reference sequence). The CDR3 runs to 17 residues. CDR3 bases: TGTGCCAGCAGCCTAAACGACGGGAGAGTGTCCTACAATGAGCAGTTCTTC. Its protein product is CASSLNDGRVSYNEQFF.

For this clonotype: A junction boundary mismatches the germline segment, possibly from a read error. J is TRBJ2-7 and V is TRBV5-5, with D possibly called TRBD1 or TRBD2 (5 bases each). Germline V CDR1 and CDR2: SGHKS, YYEKEE (reference sequence). The CDR3 runs to 16 residues. The CDR3 coding sequence is TGTGCCAGCAGCTTAGGGACGGCGCCCAACGCCTACGAGCACTACTTC. It encodes CASSLGTAPNAYEHYF.

This chain connects TRBV28 to TRBJ2-6, with TRBD1 matching 7 bases. The CDR3 sequence is 15 residues long. V gave up 6 bases and J gave up 4 bases; unmatched junction bases: 6. The germline V gene has CDR1 MDHEN and CDR2 SYDVKM. CDR3 in DNA: TGTGCCAGCAGCCTTACAGGGGTCGGGGCCAACGTCCTGACTTTC. Encoded protein: CASSLTGVGANVLTF.

This clonotype was found many times. The genes are TRBV13 and TRBJ2-7, with TRBD1 identical over 9 bases. The CDR3 totals 13 residues. V shed 8 bases, J shed 1 base, and the junction held 3 bases outside the gene matches. Germline CDR1 and CDR2: PRHDT and FYEKMQ (reference sequence). Here the CDR3 reads CASAGTGSYEQYF. The CDR3 nucleotides are TGTGCCAGCGCCGGGACAGGGTCCTACGAGCAGTACTTC.

V usage is TRBV7-2 and J usage is TRBJ2-3, with D unresolved. Germline CDR1 and CDR2: SGHTA and FQGNSA. The CDR3 has 17 amino acids. V gave up 1 base and J gave up 1 base, with 15 bases separating them. This CDR3 is CASSLGVGTPGTDTQYF. CDR3 in DNA: TGTGCCAGCAGCTTAGGGGTGGGAACCCCTGGCACAGATACGCAGTATTTT.

The sample holds a few counts of this clonotype. The DNA of the CDR3 is TGTGCCAGCAAATTGGGGGTAGGATACAATGAGCAGTTCTTC. Residues: CASKLGVGYNEQFF. This chain uses TRBV28 with TRBJ2-1; D could derive from TRBD1 or TRBD2 (5 bases each). V was trimmed by 7 bases and J by 4 bases, leaving 14 bases between them. The germline V gene has CDR1 MDHEN and CDR2 SYDVKM. This CDR3 comprises 14 residues.